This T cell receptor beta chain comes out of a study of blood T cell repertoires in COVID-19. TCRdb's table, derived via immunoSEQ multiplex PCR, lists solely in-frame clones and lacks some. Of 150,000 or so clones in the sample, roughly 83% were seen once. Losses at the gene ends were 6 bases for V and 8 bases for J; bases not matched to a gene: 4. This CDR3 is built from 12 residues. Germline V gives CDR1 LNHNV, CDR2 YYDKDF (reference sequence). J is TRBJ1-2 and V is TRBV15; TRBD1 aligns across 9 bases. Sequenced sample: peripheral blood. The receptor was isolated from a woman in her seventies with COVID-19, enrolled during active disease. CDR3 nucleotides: TGTGCCACCAGACGGGACAGGGACGGCTACACCTTC. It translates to CATRRDRDGYTF. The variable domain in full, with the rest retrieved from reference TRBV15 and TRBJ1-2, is DAMVIQNPRYQVTQFGKPVTLSCSQTLNHNVMYWYQQKSSQAPKLLFHYYDKDFNNEADTPDNFQSRRPNTSFCFLDIRSPGLGDTAMYLCATRRDRDGYTFGSGTRLTVV.